Shown below are 5 T cell receptor beta chains from a single sample sequenced in a study of vaccination and CD4 T cells after COVID-19. The antigens for these receptors are not known. The sample's treatment: roughly nine-day PBMC culture with coronavirus spike peptide pools or control peptides (ViraFEST assay). The assay that was used to sequence DNA from cultured CD4+ T cells was the Oncomine TCR Beta short-read assay. MiXCR was run by TCRdb on the PCR reads, yielding one entry per CDR3 protein. The table lists 15,000 to 20,000 distinct CDR3 sequences, 40% to 60% of them singletons. The sequences come from CD4+ T cells from blood, cultured in vitro, collected before SARS-CoV-2 vaccination. All receptors come from a human donor who had recovered from COVID-19.

This clonotype was observed a handful of times. The CDR3 nucleotides are TGCAGTGCTAGAGAGTTGGGCAGCCCTGGAAACACCATATATTTT. Translation: CSARELGSPGNTIYF. The chain employs TRBV20-1 and TRBJ1-3; D remains unclear. V gave up 0 bases and J gave up 2 bases, with 11 bases separating them. Germline V gene lookup returns CDR1 DFQATT and CDR2 SNEGSKA (reference sequence). The CDR3 extends over 15 amino acids.

The rearrangement joins TRBV6-1 to TRBJ2-7, with 11 bases that match TRBD2. The germline CDR1 and CDR2 sequences are MNHNS and SASEGT. The CDR3 extends over 15 amino acids. V lost 6 bases and J lost 3; bases outside the gene matches: 7. The chain's CDR3 is CASSEGLAENYEQYF. Written as DNA, the CDR3 is TGTGCCAGCAGCGAGGGACTAGCGGAAAACTACGAGCAGTACTTC.

CDR3 loop: CAISGTGAQAFF. DNA for the CDR3: TGTGCCATCAGCGGGACAGGGGCTCAAGCTTTCTTT. J is TRBJ1-1 and V is TRBV10-3; the match to TRBD1 covers 10 bases. Trimming took 6 bases from V and 9 from J; bases not matched to a gene: 4. Germline CDR1 reads ENHRY; CDR2 reads SYGVKD. The CDR3 length is 12 residues.

The V call is TRBV27, the J call TRBJ1-1; D remains ambiguous. Germline V gene data show CDR1 as MNHEY and CDR2 as SMNVEV (reference sequence). The CDR3 length is 14 residues. Trimming took 6 bases from V and 3 from J, leaving 14 bases between them. CDR3 nucleotides: TGTGCCAGCAGACCCTATAGGGAGGACACTGAAGCTTTCTTT. Amino acid sequence: CASRPYREDTEAFF.

This clonotype was detected a few times. V and J are TRBV7-9 and TRBJ2-3, with 9 bases aligning to TRBD2. This CDR3 has 16 amino acids. Germline V lookup: CDR1 SEHNR, CDR2 FQNEAQ (reference sequence). V lost 1 base to trimming and J lost 5 bases; unmatched junction nucleotides: 7. CDR3 DNA: TGTGCCAGCAGCTTAGTCGCGGGAGGGCACGTAGATACGCAGTATTTT. Residues: CASSLVAGGHVDTQYF.